This T cell receptor (beta chain) was sequenced during a study of cytomegalovirus exposure and HLA in healthy donors (dated by TCRdb to 2015 to 2018). Looking at the study overall: An earlier analysis of several hundred of the donors reported 276 Gb of sequence data and 95 million to 130 million unique TCR beta sequences obtained from around 170 million T cells. Typing coverage varied by locus: roughly 620-630 donors for A, B, C, DRB1 and DQB1; some 520 for DQA1; more than 600 for DPA1; 450 to 480 for DPB1. The study aimed to test whether cataloging public T cell receptors could reveal signatures of past pathogen exposure. Roughly 5 DR-DQ haplotypes were handled as single units for association and clustering, since linkage in the cohort was strong. An earlier analysis of 500 to 650 of the donors applied high-throughput TCR beta sequencing to assess whether each TCR beta V gene segment acted as functional or pseudogenic. Class I and class II HLA loci were covered by the typing at four-digit resolution. The study combined high-throughput TCR immunosequencing, statistical association of individual TCRs with disease status, and machine learning to predict cytomegalovirus infection status. In the later analysis, no new phenotypic data were used to find candidate immune exposures; instead, reliance was placed on TCR beta sequences and their occurrence across donors. The genetic ancestry cluster associated with self-reported Caucasian donors included 80% to 90% of the roughly 400 genotyped donors. Alongside the repertoire data, information on donor age, sex, ethnicity and CMV serostatus was compiled. An early release that covered roughly 600 HLA-typed donors contained around 330 gigabases of sequencing data and 85 million to 100 million unique TCR sequences. A separate validation cohort of roughly 130 different subjects was used in addition to the roughly 640-subject first cohort. Among 398 genotyped donors of the cohort, an average of approximately 230,000 unique TCR beta nucleotide sequences were sequenced per donor, approximately 20% of them non-productive. Every discovery cohort repertoire had been produced on one sequencing platform. The T cell repertoires of under 750 subjects were profiled by immunosequencing and related to cytomegalovirus serostatus. A later analysis re-analyzed previously published TCR beta repertoires from 666 donors and added high-resolution HLA genotyping to study TCR occurrence patterns. A later genetic analysis took genome-wide SNP genotypes for about 55% of the roughly 700 donors and used that subset as a discovery cohort. What the authors observed across the whole study: The authors suggested that the approach could potentially be extended to other disease states and immunological phenotypes. Cytomegalovirus status was reported to be diagnosed by the classifier with high specificity and sensitivity in both the original and validation cohorts. At a false discovery rate of 0.05, a later analysis linked some 18,000 TCR beta sequences to specific HLA alleles. Assigning TCR associations to individual alleles was difficult when HLA alleles, especially DR and DQ, strongly co-occurred. Because some donors lacked HLA typing at each locus, the association tests relied only on the typed subset. The sequencing pipeline was judged likely to have produced a cluster of highly shared sequence variants as a technical artifact. A further reported finding was that TCR beta sequences accurately predicted the HLA-A and HLA-B alleles for most subjects in the first cohort. Linkage disequilibrium might explain the correlated functional status among segregating V segments, but an unknown experimental factor could not be ruled out. In an earlier analysis of 587 of the donors, most TCR beta V segments were observed in productive rearrangements about 87% or about 30% of the time, broadly matching IMGT annotations. A few of the identified cytomegalovirus-associated TCR beta chains were confirmed in vitro to be specific for cytomegalovirus antigens. Because counts were too low, about 18 rarely observed V segments, including chromosome 9 orphons, were left out of the earlier analysis of 587 of the donors. V-gene and J-gene trimming of TCR beta chains was associated with a missense DCLRE1C variant in a later genetic analysis, and the association was replicated in an independent cohort. Presence/absence analyses assumed roughly uniform sequencing depth across donors, an assumption that may not hold. While some public TCRs were present in many individuals, most TCR sequences turned up only very rarely across donors. According to a later analysis, most CMV-associated TCR beta chains appeared to be HLA-restricted, and the HLA associations seemed to be driven largely by CMV exposure. According to a later genetic analysis, donors in an Asian-associated ancestry cluster had fewer N-insertions in productive TCRs than the approximately 690-donor mean. For the cohort, immune exposure information was limited to CMV serostatus. According to a later analysis, parvovirus B19, influenza, CMV and Epstein-Barr virus appeared linked to several top co-occurrence clusters. A later analysis found that TCR association rates varied across HLA loci, with DRB1 alleles showing the most associated TCRs and HLA-C alleles the fewest. Only TCR beta chains were sequenced in this cohort, and the absence of alpha or paired-chain data limited detectable features. A total of 150 to 200 TCR beta chains were listed by the study as associated with cytomegalovirus. Some IMGT-functional V segments, including TRBV6-2 and TRBV6-3, could not be distinguished by the 87-base-pair reads and were therefore excluded. A later analysis found that HLA-associated TCR beta chains were more clonally expanded and had lower generation probabilities than equally common non-associated chains.

This clone was seen more than once but under ten times. Its cognate antigen has yet to be identified. No base quality values were provided; no much bigger clone lies one nucleotide off. CDR1 and CDR2 were assigned from the germline V gene (reference sequence) as LNHDA and SQIVND. The CDR3 has 12 amino acids, counting the end cysteine and phenylalanine. The entry retains the CDR3 DNA only, 36 bases that are in frame from base 1. Trimming removed 8 bases from V and 12 bases from J, leaving 19 bases between the germline ends. Receptor libraries were prepared by the immunoSEQ multiplex PCR assay. For the multiplex PCR, a mixture combining 60 forward primers for TCR Vbeta segments and 13 reverse primers for TCR Jbeta segments was used. A multiplex PCR assay on genomic DNA amplified the CDR3 region of rearranged TCR beta genes. The amplified TCR beta libraries were sequenced on the Illumina HiSeq System as 87-base-pair reads. The published analysis was carried out like this. A later analysis counted 75 million to 100 million unique TCR beta chains across the 500 to 850 repertoires, and roughly 9.9 million of these chains were shared by at least two donors. Raw reads were error-corrected and collapsed into unique sequences by a nearest-neighbor algorithm in which closely related sequences were merged to remove PCR and sequencing errors. Alignment of CDR3 sequences to IMGT reference sequences was used to assign V, D and J gene segments. For a sequence to be retained, a match of at least six nucleotides to both a V gene segment and a J gene segment was required. A rearrangement counted as productive if the CDR3 had no stop codons and remained in frame with V and J, and every other rearrangement counted as non-productive. CDR3 was defined by IMGT convention, running from the second conserved V-encoded cysteine to the conserved J-encoded phenylalanine. The earlier analysis of some 540 of the donors excluded any sequence lacking an unambiguous match to a single V gene segment. An earlier analysis of just under 600 of the donors called V segments functional above 56.7% productive rearrangements and segregating when the between-donor standard deviation exceeded 5%. To diagnose cytomegalovirus status from the catalog of TCR beta chain sequences, a statistical classification framework was built. In a later analysis, TCR nucleotide sequences were compared against IMGT/GENE-DB human TR gene sequences so that V and J genes could be assigned. The TCRdist pipeline was used in a later analysis to assign CDR3 sequences and most-parsimonious VDJ recombination scenarios. In a later analysis, each TCR beta chain was defined by its CDR3 amino acid sequence together with its V-gene family, and reads lacking a unique V-gene family were excluded. In a later analysis, 550 to 650 highly shared, low-generation-probability nucleotide sequences were removed to address suspected cross-contamination and a sequencing artifact. In a later analysis, a clonal expansion index was calculated for each public chain from normalized within-repertoire ranks of inferred template counts. Generation probabilities in a later analysis came from a VDJ recombination model fitted to out-of-frame rearrangements, and those results were checked against IGoR. A later analysis scored TCR-TCR, TCR-HLA and TCR-CMV co-occurrence with hypergeometric tests, applying a repertoire-size bias correction to TCR pairs. False discovery rates were estimated in a later analysis by permuting HLA or CMV assignments 20 times. A later analysis grouped co-occurring TCRs with DBSCAN, adding TCRdist sequence similarity when clustering within HLA-allele-positive subsets. Repertoires with fewer than 30,000 or more than 120,000 public chains, plus five repertoires with anomalous nucleotide sharing, were excluded from co-occurrence clustering. Not all clones reach the TCRdb copy of this immuneACCESS table, which keeps in-frame sequences only. Checked studies attribute under half of the gap to unresolved V genes and leave the rest unexplained. For V, J and clone size, that table is used; D and trimming come from the DNA. The sample has some 150,000 clones on record, approximately 10% of them singletons. More than 6.5% of the sample lies in the top ten.

In total, over 600 healthy bone marrow donors made up the cohort. At the time of sampling, every cohort member was nominally healthy, though immune exposures that went unrecorded were likely present. The donor was CMV seropositive and was included in the group of some 290 seropositive cohort members. Every donor gave a peripheral blood sample, and the peripheral blood mononuclear cells from that sample were used for TCR beta sequencing. The Qiagen DNeasy Blood Extraction Kit was used to extract genomic DNA from the blood cell samples. The TCR was taken from a woman between 40 and 55 years old in good health and CMV-seropositive. Here the chain combines TRBV19 and TRBJ1-2; possibly the D gene is TRBD1, per 5 matching bases. The specimen was PBMCs. The DNA reads TGTGCCAGTCATGGGACTGTAGTTTTCCACACCTTC. Its product reads: CASHGTVVFHTF.